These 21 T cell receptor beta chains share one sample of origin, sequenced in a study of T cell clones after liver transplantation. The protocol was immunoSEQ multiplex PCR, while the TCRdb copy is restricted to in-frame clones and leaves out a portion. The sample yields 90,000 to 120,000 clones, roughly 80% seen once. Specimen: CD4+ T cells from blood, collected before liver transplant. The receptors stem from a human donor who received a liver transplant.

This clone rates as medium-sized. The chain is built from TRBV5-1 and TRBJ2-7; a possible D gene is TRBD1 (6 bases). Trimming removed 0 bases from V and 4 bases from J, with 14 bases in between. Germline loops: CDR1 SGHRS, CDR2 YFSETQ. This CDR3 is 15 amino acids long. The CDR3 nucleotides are TGCGCCAGCAGCTTGGGGGACAAGGTGGGATACGAGCAGTACTTC. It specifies CASSLGDKVGYEQYF.

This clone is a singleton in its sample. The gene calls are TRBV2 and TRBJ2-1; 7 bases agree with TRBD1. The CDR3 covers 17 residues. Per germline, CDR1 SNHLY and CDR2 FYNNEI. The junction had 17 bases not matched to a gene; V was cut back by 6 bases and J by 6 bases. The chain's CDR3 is CASSIRQGLIGSNEQFF. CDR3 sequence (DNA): TGTGCCAGCAGCATCAGACAGGGATTAATCGGGTCCAATGAGCAGTTCTTC.

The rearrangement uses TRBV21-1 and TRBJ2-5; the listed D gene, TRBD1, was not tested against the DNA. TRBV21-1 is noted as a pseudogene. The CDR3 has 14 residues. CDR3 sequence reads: CASSKARSQETQYF. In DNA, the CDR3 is TGTGCCAGCAGCAAAGCCCGCAGCCAAGAGACCCAGTACTTC.

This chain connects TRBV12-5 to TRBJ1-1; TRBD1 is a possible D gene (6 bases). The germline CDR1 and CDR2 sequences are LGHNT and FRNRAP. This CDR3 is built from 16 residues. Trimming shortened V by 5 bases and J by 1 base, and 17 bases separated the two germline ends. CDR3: CASGIGGGWGNTEAFF. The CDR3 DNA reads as TGTGCTAGTGGTATTGGGGGCGGGTGGGGGAACACTGAAGCTTTCTTT.

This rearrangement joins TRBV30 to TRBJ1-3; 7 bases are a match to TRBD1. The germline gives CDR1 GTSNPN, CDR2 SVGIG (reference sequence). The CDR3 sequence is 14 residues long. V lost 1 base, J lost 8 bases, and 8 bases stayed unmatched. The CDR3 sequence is CAWSARPGGYTIYF. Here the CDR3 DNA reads TGTGCCTGGAGTGCCCGTCCAGGGGGATACACCATATATTTT.

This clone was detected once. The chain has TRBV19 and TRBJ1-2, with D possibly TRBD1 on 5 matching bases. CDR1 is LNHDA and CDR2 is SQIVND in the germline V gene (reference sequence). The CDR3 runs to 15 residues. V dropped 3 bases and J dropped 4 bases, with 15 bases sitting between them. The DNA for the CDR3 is TGTGCCAGTAGTATTAACCGGGACGTATCCTATGGCTACACCTTC. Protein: CASSINRDVSYGYTF.

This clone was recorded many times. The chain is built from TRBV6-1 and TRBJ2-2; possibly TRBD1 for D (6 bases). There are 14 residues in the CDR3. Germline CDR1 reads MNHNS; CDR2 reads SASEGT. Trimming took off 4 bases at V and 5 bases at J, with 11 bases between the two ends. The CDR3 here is CASSVSGVTGELFF. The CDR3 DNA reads TGTGCCAGCAGTGTTTCAGGGGTAACCGGGGAGCTGTTTTTT.

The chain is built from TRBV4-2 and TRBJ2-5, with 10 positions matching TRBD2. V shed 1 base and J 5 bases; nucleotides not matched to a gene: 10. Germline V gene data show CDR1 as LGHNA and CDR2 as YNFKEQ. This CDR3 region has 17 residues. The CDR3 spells CASSQGGLAKDRETQYF. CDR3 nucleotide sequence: TGTGCCAGCAGCCAAGGGGGACTAGCGAAGGACCGGGAGACCCAGTACTTC.

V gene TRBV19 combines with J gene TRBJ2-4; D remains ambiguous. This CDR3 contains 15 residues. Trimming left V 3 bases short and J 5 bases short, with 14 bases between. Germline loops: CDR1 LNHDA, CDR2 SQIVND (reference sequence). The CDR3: CASSIARALQNIQYF. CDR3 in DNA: TGTGCCAGTAGTATTGCGAGAGCCCTACAAAACATTCAGTACTTC.

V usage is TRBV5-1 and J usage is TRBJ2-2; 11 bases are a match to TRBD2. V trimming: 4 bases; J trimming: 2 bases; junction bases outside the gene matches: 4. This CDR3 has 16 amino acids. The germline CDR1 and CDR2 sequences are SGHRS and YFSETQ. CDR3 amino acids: CASSMLAGGNTGELFF. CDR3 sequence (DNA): TGCGCCAGCAGCATGCTAGCGGGAGGTAACACCGGGGAGCTGTTTTTT. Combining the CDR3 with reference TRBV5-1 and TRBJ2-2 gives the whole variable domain KAGVTQTPRYLIKTRGQQVTLSCSPISGHRSVSWYQQTPGQGLQFLFEYFSETQRNKGNFPGRFSGRQFSNSRSEMNVSTLELGDSALYLCASSMLAGGNTGELFFGEGSRLTVL.

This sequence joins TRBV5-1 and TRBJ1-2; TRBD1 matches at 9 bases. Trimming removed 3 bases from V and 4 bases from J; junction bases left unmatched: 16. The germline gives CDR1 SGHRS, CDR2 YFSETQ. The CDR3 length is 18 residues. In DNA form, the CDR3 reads TGCGCCAGCAGCTGGGGGGCGAGGACAGGGGAAGGTCGCTATGGCTACACCTTC. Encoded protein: CASSWGARTGEGRYGYTF.

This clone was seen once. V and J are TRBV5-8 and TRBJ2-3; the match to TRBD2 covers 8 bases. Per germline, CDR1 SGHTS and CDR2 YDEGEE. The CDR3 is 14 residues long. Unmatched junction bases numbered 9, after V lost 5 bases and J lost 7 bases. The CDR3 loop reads CASRLRSGGYTQYF. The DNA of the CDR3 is TGTGCCAGCAGACTTCGGAGCGGGGGTTATACGCAGTATTTT.

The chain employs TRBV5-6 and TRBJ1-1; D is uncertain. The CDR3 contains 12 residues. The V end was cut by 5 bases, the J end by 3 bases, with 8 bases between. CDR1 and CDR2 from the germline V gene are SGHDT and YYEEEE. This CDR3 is CASRQSDTEAFF. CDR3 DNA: TGTGCCAGCAGACAGTCTGACACTGAAGCTTTCTTT.

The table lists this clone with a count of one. The CDR3 spells CASSFPPVDTQYF. CDR3 sequence (DNA): TGTGCCAGCAGCTTCCCACCCGTGGATACGCAGTATTTT. The chain couples TRBV7-6 to TRBJ2-3; no reliable D call. V lost 3 bases, J lost 6 bases, and 10 bases lay in between. The CDR3 totals 13 residues. Germline V gene lookup returns CDR1 SGHVS and CDR2 FNYEAQ.

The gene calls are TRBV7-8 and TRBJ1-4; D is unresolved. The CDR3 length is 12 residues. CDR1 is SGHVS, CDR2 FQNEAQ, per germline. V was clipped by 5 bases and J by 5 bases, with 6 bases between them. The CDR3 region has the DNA TGTGCCAGCAGCCATCCAAATGAAAAACTGTTTTTT. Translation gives CASSHPNEKLFF.

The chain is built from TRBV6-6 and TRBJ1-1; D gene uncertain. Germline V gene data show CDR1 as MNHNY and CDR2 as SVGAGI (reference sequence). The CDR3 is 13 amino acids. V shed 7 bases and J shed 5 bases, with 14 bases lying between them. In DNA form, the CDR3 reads TGTGCCAGCAACGTGCGGCGGCGGACTGAAGCTTTCTTT. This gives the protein CASNVRRRTEAFF.

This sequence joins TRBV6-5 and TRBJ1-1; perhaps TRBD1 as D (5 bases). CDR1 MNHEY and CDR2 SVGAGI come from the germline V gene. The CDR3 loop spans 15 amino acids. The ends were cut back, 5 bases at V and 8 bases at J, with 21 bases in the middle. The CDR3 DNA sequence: TGTGCCAGCAGTCGTACGATGGGGGGAGCGATCGAAGCTTTCTTT. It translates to CASSRTMGGAIEAFF.

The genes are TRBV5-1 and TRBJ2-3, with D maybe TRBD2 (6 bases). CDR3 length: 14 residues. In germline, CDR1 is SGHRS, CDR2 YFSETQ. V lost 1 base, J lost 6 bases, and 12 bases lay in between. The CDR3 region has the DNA TGCGCCAGCAGCTTGACTACGGGACTTGATACGCAGTATTTT. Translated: CASSLTTGLDTQYF.

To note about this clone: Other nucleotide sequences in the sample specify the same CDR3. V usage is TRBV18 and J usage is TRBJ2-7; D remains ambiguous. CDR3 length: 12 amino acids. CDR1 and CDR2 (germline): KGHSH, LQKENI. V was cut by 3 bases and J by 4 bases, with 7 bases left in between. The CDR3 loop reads CASSPDGYEQYF. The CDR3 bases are TGTGCCAGCTCACCTGACGGATACGAGCAGTACTTC.

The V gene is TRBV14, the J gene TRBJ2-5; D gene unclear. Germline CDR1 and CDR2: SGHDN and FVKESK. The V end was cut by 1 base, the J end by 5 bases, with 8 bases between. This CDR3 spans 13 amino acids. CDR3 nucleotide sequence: TGTGCCAGCAGCCAAGGGCGGTTGGAGACCCAGTACTTC. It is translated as CASSQGRLETQYF.

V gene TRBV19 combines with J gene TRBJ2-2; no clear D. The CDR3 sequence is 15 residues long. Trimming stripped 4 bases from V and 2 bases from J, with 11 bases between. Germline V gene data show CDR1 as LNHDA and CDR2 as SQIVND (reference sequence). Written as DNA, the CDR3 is TGTGCCAGTAGTAACGGGCAGAGAAACACCGGGGAGCTGTTTTTT. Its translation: CASSNGQRNTGELFF.